Included here is one TCR beta chain sequence, with context. The sample contains more than one DNA sequence encoding this CDR3. The sample is drawn from a study of blood T cell repertoires in COVID-19. Study at large: Acute-phase and convalescent COVID-19 samples originated in the United States, Italy and Spain. In each case, the material was cDNA or gDNA derived from T cells, B-cell-depleted T cells, or PBMCs.

Cohort 3 recovery required two negative PCRs, clearance, or symptom resolution. Authors' methods: Reference gene primer amplification yielded estimated nucleated cell counts. Method: immunoSEQ multiplex PCR; TCRdb's copy keeps in-frame clones and lacks some. V, J and clone size reflect that table, while D and trimming were determined from the DNA. The sample yields some 170,000 clones, 84% seen once. This sequence originates from a man aged 50 to 60 who had recovered from COVID-19. The specimen sequenced was PBMCs or T cells enriched from blood (not recorded which).

This CDR3 is CASSLAPAGGQETQYF. The CDR3 DNA sequence: TGCGCCAGCAGCTTGGCCCCTGCGGGGGGACAAGAGACCCAGTACTTC. The rearrangement links TRBV5-1 to TRBJ2-5; 8 bases are shared with TRBD2. V was clipped by 0 bases and J by 2 bases; unmatched bases: 6. The length of the CDR3 is 16 residues. The V gene's germline CDR1 is SGHRS and CDR2 YFSETQ.